This T cell receptor beta chain was obtained from a study of shared clonotypes between healthy human individuals. General study findings and limits: Sharing across four donors was highest in naive CD4 (about 5%) and lowest in memory CD8 (0.4%).

Method: immunoSEQ multiplex PCR; TCRdb's copy keeps in-frame clones and lacks some. The sample has about 1.5 million clones, nearly 99% seen once. To note about this clone: Its antigen is not known.

All donors were healthy HIV-negative adults lacking recent acute infections or vaccinations. Specimen: naive CD4+ T cells sorted from blood. Sample subset: CD45RA+ positively selected. The clonotype was recovered from a man aged 30 to 39 in good health.

CDR3 DNA sequence: TGTGCCTGGAGTTTGGGGTGGGGTAATGAAAAACTGTTTTTT. Amino acid sequence: CAWSLGWGNEKLFF. The chain recombines TRBV30 with TRBJ1-4; D is undetermined. The CDR3 is 14 amino acids. CDR1 GTSNPN and CDR2 SVGIG come from the germline V gene (reference sequence). V was clipped by 2 bases and J by 4 bases, with 11 bases between them.